This TCR beta chain was documented in a study of early T cells in non-severe SARS-CoV-2 infection. Study in general: The chains were unpaired, and the sequenced material was bulk RNA from unsorted whole blood.

Individual cDNA molecules were tagged with unique molecular identifiers, the study reported. In TCRdb, the 5' RACE reads were re-called with MiXCR into one record per CDR3 protein. The table shows about 36,000 distinct CDR3 sequences, with approximately 6.6% occurring only once. At least ten counts were recorded for this clonotype. Its antigen remains unknown. The CDR3 contains 11 residues. The V gene's germline CDR1 is MNHEY and CDR2 SVGAGI. Trimming left V 5 bases short and J 7 bases short, with 8 bases between. Study-wide results and caveats: Private and CD4 specificities were missed by VDJdb matching, skewed to anti-spike CD8.

The rearrangement uses TRBV6-5 and TRBJ1-2, with D perhaps TRBD1 (6 bases). This sequence originates from an adult who was a healthcare worker with PCR-confirmed SARS-CoV-2 infection or an uninfected control (not recorded which). The sequences come from whole blood, collected at baseline. The CDR3 DNA follows: TGTGCCAGCAGTAACAGGGTTGGCTACACCTTC. Residues: CASSNRVGYTF.